This is a list of T cell receptor beta chains from one sample in a study of T-cell reconstitution after alpha-beta-depleted transplantation in children. TCRdb reprocessed the PCR reads with MiXCR, giving one entry per CDR3 protein. The repertoire holds roughly 610,000 distinct CDR3 sequences, with roughly 10% as singletons. The material was PBMCs from the stem cell graft donor, obtained from the stem cell graft. These receptors all come from a human donor who donated a stem cell graft to a child with acute myeloid leukemia. Each CDR3 is given with its conserved first and last residue. D genes are given only for firm matches. Only part of the rows carry a size: once, few, many, or a class if the clone is expanded.

>many|TRBJ2-7|NA|TRBV29-1
CSVRYRLEQYF
TGCAGCGTTAGGTATCGGCTGGAGCAGTACTTC
>few|TRBJ2-7|NA|TRBV10-3
CAISELASVYEQYF
TGTGCCATCAGTGAGTTAGCTAGCGTCTACGAGCAGTACTTC
>NA|TRBJ2-1|NA|TRBV7-3
CASSLGEGRQFF
TGTGCCAGCAGCTTAGGGGAAGGGAGGCAGTTCTTC
>few|TRBJ2-7|TRBD2|TRBV20-1
CSATAGVGPGYEQYF
TGCAGTGCCACAGCGGGAGTGGGTCCAGGCTACGAGCAGTACTTC
>few|TRBJ2-1|NA|TRBV29-1
CSVDRANSYNEQFF
TGCAGCGTTGATCGGGCGAATTCCTACAATGAGCAGTTCTTC
>NA|TRBJ1-5|NA|TRBV6-1
CASSDRANQPQHF
TGTGCCAGCAGTGACAGAGCCAATCAGCCCCAGCATTTT
>NA|TRBJ2-7|NA|TRBV20-1
CSVKIRSSYEQYF
TGCAGTGTCAAAATACGGAGCTCCTACGAGCAGTACTTC
>NA|TRBJ1-1|TRBD1|TRBV6-2/TRBV6-3
CASSSLGTGANTEAFF
TGTGCCAGCAGTTCCCTAGGGACAGGCGCGAACACTGAAGCTTTCTTT
>NA|TRBJ2-3|NA|TRBV4-3
CASSQDVTIDTQYF
TGCGCCAGCAGCCAAGATGTTACCATAGATACGCAGTATTTT
>few|TRBJ2-1|TRBD2|TRBV5-1
CASSGTSGIFNEQFF
TGCGCCAGCAGTGGGACTAGCGGGATCTTCAATGAGCAGTTCTTC
>NA|TRBJ2-1|NA|TRBV11-1
CASSLLGFRDEQFF
TGTGCCAGCAGCTTACTTGGATTCAGGGATGAGCAGTTCTTC
>few|TRBJ2-1|TRBD2|TRBV4-3
CASSQVMASGIYNEQFF
TGCGCCAGCAGCCAAGTTATGGCTAGCGGGATTTACAATGAGCAGTTCTTC
>many|TRBJ1-1|NA|TRBV15
CATSSPSSLNTEAFF
TGTGCCACCAGCAGTCCATCAAGCCTGAACACTGAAGCTTTCTTT
>NA|TRBJ2-7|TRBD2|TRBV7-2
CASSLGGGGRYEQYF
TGTGCCAGCAGCTTAGGTGGGGGAGGGCGCTACGAGCAGTACTTC
>few|TRBJ2-7|TRBD1|TRBV29-1
CSVVDRQPYEQYF
TGCAGCGTCGTGGACAGGCAGCCCTACGAGCAGTACTTC
>NA|TRBJ1-1|NA|TRBV20-1
CSARRDGTSGTEAFF
TGCAGTGCCAGACGAGACGGCACTTCGGGAACTGAAGCTTTCTTT
>many|TRBJ2-3|NA|TRBV20-1
CSAWGALSGLTDTQYF
TGCAGTGCGTGGGGCGCTCTGAGCGGATTAACAGATACGCAGTATTTT
>few|TRBJ1-2|TRBD1|TRBV12-3/TRBV12-4
CASSRGTARHVDTF
TGTGCCAGCAGCCGCGGGACAGCGCGGCATGTTGACACCTTC
>NA|TRBJ2-1|TRBD1|TRBV18
CASSPPEQGAHNEQFF
TGTGCCAGCTCACCACCGGAACAGGGGGCCCACAATGAGCAGTTCTTC
>NA|TRBJ2-7|TRBD1|TRBV10-3
CAISETGQGQHEQYF
TGTGCCATCAGTGAGACGGGACAGGGGCAACACGAGCAGTACTTC
>many|TRBJ2-5|NA|TRBV29-1
CSVLVRVKETQYF
TGCAGCGTTTTGGTCAGGGTAAAAGAGACCCAGTACTTC
>NA|TRBJ2-7|TRBD1|TRBV7-8
CASSSVTGPGQYF
TGTGCCAGCAGCTCTGTGACAGGGCCAGGGCAGTACTTC
>NA|TRBJ1-5|NA|TRBV27
CASSPRGGVRPQHF
TGTGCCAGCAGCCCCCGAGGAGGGGTAAGGCCCCAGCATTTT
>many|TRBJ1-5|NA|TRBV5-5
CASSFSRDQPQHF
TGTGCCAGCAGCTTCTCCAGGGATCAGCCCCAGCATTTT
>few|TRBJ2-5|TRBD2|TRBV20-1
CSARPPSRGLRETQYF
TGCAGTGCTAGGCCCCCCTCACGGGGACTAAGAGAGACCCAGTACTTC
>few|TRBJ1-3|NA|TRBV29-1
CSALYGSGNTIYF
TGCAGCGCCCTTTACGGCTCTGGAAACACCATATATTTT
>many|TRBJ1-3|NA|TRBV20-1
CSARTGFLNGNTIYF
TGCAGTGCTAGGACAGGTTTTTTGAATGGAAACACCATATATTTT
>many|TRBJ2-4|NA|TRBV18
CASSPSDRKKLAKNIQYF
TGTGCCAGCTCACCCTCAGACAGAAAAAAGCTAGCCAAAAACATTCAGTACTTC
>few|TRBJ2-5|TRBD1|TRBV9
CASSVEERGQGETQYF
TGTGCCAGCAGCGTAGAAGAGAGGGGGCAGGGGGAGACCCAGTACTTC
>NA|TRBJ2-1|NA|TRBV20-1
CSAREQGIGRYEQFF
TGCAGTGCTAGAGAGCAGGGGATCGGGAGATATGAGCAGTTCTTC
>few|TRBJ2-7|NA|TRBV7-2
CASSHGGSYNEQYF
TGTGCCAGCAGCCATGGGGGAAGTTACAACGAGCAGTACTTC
>NA|TRBJ1-1|NA|TRBV12-3/TRBV12-4
CASSSNSGRTEAFF
TGTGCCAGCAGTTCGAACTCTGGACGGACTGAAGCTTTCTTT
>many|TRBJ2-1|TRBD1|TRBV7-9
CASSWDRTYNEQFF
TGTGCCAGCAGCTGGGACAGAACATACAATGAGCAGTTCTTC